The 31 T cell receptor beta chains below all came from one sample that was sequenced in a study of neurological immune-mediated disorders. TCRdb independently ran MiXCR on the 5' RACE reads; one entry per CDR3 protein. The sample records 15,000 to 20,000 distinct CDR3 sequences, less than 25% being singletons. The sample was PBMCs. The receptors stem from a man between 50 and 59 years old in good health.

At least ten counts were recorded for this clonotype. The chain couples TRBV4-2 to TRBJ1-6; the match to TRBD1 covers 12 bases. V lost 4 bases, J lost 10 bases, and 8 bases stayed unmatched. CDR1 is LGHNA, CDR2 YNFKEQ, per germline. The CDR3 runs to 16 residues. The CDR3 coding sequence is TGTGCCAGCAGCCCGGGGACAGGGGGCTTTGGATCACCCCTCCACTTT. Residues: CASSPGTGGFGSPLHF.

This clonotype was counted many times. The gene calls are TRBV7-2 and TRBJ2-5, with 14 bases aligning to TRBD2. The CDR3 contains 20 residues. Looked up from germline, CDR1 is SGHTA and CDR2 is FQGNSA. V lost 4 bases, J lost 5 bases, and 18 bases stayed unmatched. Here the CDR3 DNA reads TGTGCCAGCAGCTCGGACACAACAGGGGGACTAGCGGGAGTAATCGAGACCCAGTACTTC. The encoded protein is CASSSDTTGGLAGVIETQYF.

This clonotype came up a few times. The chain employs TRBV19 and TRBJ1-2, with a tentative D call TRBD1 (5 bases). The CDR3 extends over 12 amino acids. The germline V and J ends were trimmed by 5 bases and 4 bases, with 8 bases remaining between them. Germline CDR1 reads LNHDA; CDR2 reads SQIVND (reference sequence). The CDR3 DNA reads TGTGCCAGTAGTTGGGGGACCTATGGCTACACCTTC. Its protein product is CASSWGTYGYTF.

This clonotype came up many times. This chain connects TRBV12-3 or TRBV12-4 to TRBJ2-7; D unresolved. The length of the CDR3 is 14 residues. V was trimmed by 6 bases and J by 3 bases, leaving 15 bases between them. The DNA for the CDR3 is TGTGCCAGCAGCCCAGACATAAAGGGCTACGAGCAGTACTTC. Translation gives CASSPDIKGYEQYF.

The chain combines TRBV28 with TRBJ2-7; maybe TRBD2 (5 bases). In germline, CDR1 is MDHEN, CDR2 SYDVKM. The CDR3 spans 13 residues. With 4 bases removed from V and 7 bases from J, the gap between germline ends came to 14 bases. The CDR3 sequence is CASSWTAAGEQYF. For the CDR3, the DNA is TGTGCCAGCAGTTGGACTGCGGCCGGGGAGCAGTACTTC.

This clonotype was counted at least ten times. The rearrangement uses TRBV12-3 or TRBV12-4 and TRBJ2-7; 8 bases line up with TRBD2. The trim removed 3 bases at V and 7 bases at J, leaving 14 bases unmatched. The CDR3 has 16 residues. The CDR3 nucleotides are TGTGCCAGCAGTTTCGAAGGACTAGCTATAGGGGAAGAGCAGTACTTC. It is translated as CASSFEGLAIGEEQYF.

The table lists this clonotype with a few counts. This rearrangement joins TRBV2 to TRBJ2-3; 9 bases line up with TRBD1. V lost 8 bases to trimming and J lost 1 base; unmatched junction nucleotides: 4. The CDR3 is made up of 14 amino acids. Germline CDR1 and CDR2: SNHLY and FYNNEI. As DNA, the CDR3 is TGTGCCAGCGGGAGGACAGGGGGCACAGATACGCAGTATTTT. It encodes CASGRTGGTDTQYF.

This clonotype is labeled medium-sized. This chain uses TRBV5-1 with TRBJ2-2, with unresolved D. The V end lost 4 bases, the J end lost 5 bases, and 0 bases lay between the germline ends. Germline loops: CDR1 SGHRS, CDR2 YFSETQ. This CDR3 comprises 10 residues. The CDR3: CASSTGELFF. In nucleotides, the CDR3 is TGCGCCAGCAGCACCGGGGAGCTGTTTTTT.

DNA for the CDR3: TGTGCCAGCAGCTTAGGGCAGGGAGGGCTGGGTCAAAACATTCAGTACTTC. Translation gives CASSLGQGGLGQNIQYF. This chain links TRBV5-5 with TRBJ2-4; TRBD2 aligns across 7 bases. The V gene end was trimmed by 2 bases and the J gene end by 5 bases; junction bases not matched to a gene: 13. The germline V gene encodes CDR1 SGHKS and CDR2 YYEKEE (reference sequence). The CDR3 is made up of 17 amino acids.

J is TRBJ2-7 and V is TRBV12-3 or TRBV12-4; 8 bases line up with TRBD2. The CDR3 consists of 13 residues. Unmatched junction bases numbered 3, after V lost 5 bases and J lost 3 bases. The CDR3 loop is CASSQGLVYEQYF. The CDR3 DNA follows: TGTGCCAGCAGTCAGGGACTAGTCTACGAGCAGTACTTC.

By sample share, this clonotype is medium-sized. This sequence joins TRBV5-6 and TRBJ2-7; 14 nucleotides line up with TRBD2. The germline V gene has CDR1 SGHDT and CDR2 YYEEEE. The CDR3 is 14 residues long. Trimming took 4 bases from V and 7 from J; bases not matched to a gene: 4. CDR3 bases: TGTGCCAGCAGCCAGGGACTAGCGGGAGAAGAGCAGTACTTC. Encoded protein: CASSQGLAGEEQYF.

There are many counts of this clonotype. The chain carries TRBV20-1 and TRBJ2-7; D gene ambiguous. The CDR3 extends over 15 amino acids. CDR1 and CDR2 from the germline V gene are DFQATT and SNEGSKA (reference sequence). Trimming pared 5 bases from V and 6 bases from J, leaving 23 bases between. CDR3 region: CSAQQFDVAKSEQYF. CDR3 bases: TGCAGTGCTCAGCAATTCGACGTGGCGAAATCCGAGCAGTACTTC.

Only a few counts were recorded for this clonotype. CDR3 sequence reads: CSAGTSVSTDTQYF. The CDR3 nucleotides read TGCAGTGCTGGGACTAGCGTAAGCACAGATACGCAGTATTTT. V and J are TRBV20-1 and TRBJ2-3; the match to TRBD2 covers 10 bases. The V and J ends lost 5 bases and 0 bases, in that order; junction bases with no gene match: 2. The CDR3 length is 14 residues. Germline assignment: CDR1 DFQATT and CDR2 SNEGSKA (reference sequence).

In this sample, this clonotype turned up many times. The chain carries TRBV27 and TRBJ2-3; D uncertain. The CDR3 is 15 amino acids. The V gene lost 7 bases and the J gene lost 4 bases, with 18 bases spanning the gap. Germline lookup yields CDR1 MNHEY and CDR2 SMNVEV (reference sequence). CDR3 in amino acids: CASKRQGVTSDTQYF. The CDR3, as DNA: TGTGCCAGCAAGAGACAAGGCGTCACCTCAGATACGCAGTATTTT.

This clonotype was recorded many times. The chain couples TRBV4-1 to TRBJ2-2, with D uncertain. The germline V gene encodes CDR1 MGHRA and CDR2 YSYEKL. Trimming cost V 1 base and J 6 bases, with 15 bases left between them. There are 16 residues in the CDR3. CDR3 amino acids: CASSQANMGFSGELFF. CDR3 DNA sequence: TGCGCCAGCAGCCAAGCGAACATGGGGTTTTCCGGGGAGCTGTTTTTT.

This clonotype was counted at least ten times. J is TRBJ1-1 and V is TRBV12-3 or TRBV12-4; D gene ambiguous. Trimming left V 5 bases short and J 1 base short, with 8 bases between. This CDR3 comprises 13 residues. CDR3 sequence: CASSVERNTEAFF. CDR3 DNA: TGTGCCAGCAGTGTCGAACGGAACACTGAAGCTTTCTTT.

This chain links TRBV6-5 with TRBJ2-7, with D perhaps TRBD1 (5 bases). V lost 6 bases to trimming and J lost 2 bases, with 17 bases between them. This CDR3 is built from 15 residues. CDR1 is MNHEY and CDR2 is SVGAGI in the germline V gene. CDR3 bases: TGTGCCAGCAGCCGTGACAGACGTGGCGCCTACGAGCAGTACTTC. It specifies CASSRDRRGAYEQYF.

This clonotype has a count of ten or more. The rearrangement uses TRBV25-1 and TRBJ2-7; TRBD1 agrees at 9 bases. The CDR3 is made up of 14 amino acids. Trimming removed 3 bases from V and 3 bases from J; junction bases left unmatched: 3. Per germline, CDR1 MGHDK and CDR2 SYGVNS. The CDR3 spells CASSETGGGYEQYF. DNA for the CDR3: TGTGCCAGCAGTGAGACAGGGGGTGGCTACGAGCAGTACTTC.

There are many counts of this clonotype. The gene calls are TRBV20-1 and TRBJ2-5; possibly TRBD1 or TRBD2 for D (6 bases each). Germline CDR1 reads DFQATT; CDR2 reads SNEGSKA (reference sequence). The CDR3 loop spans 14 amino acids. The V end lost 3 bases, the J end lost 5 bases, and 16 bases lay between the germline ends. CDR3 in DNA: TGCAGTGCTAGGAGGGGGGAGGAGATGGAGACCCAGTACTTC. Translation: CSARRGEEMETQYF.

This clonotype was picked up many times. The V and J genes are TRBV12-3 or TRBV12-4 and TRBJ2-3; no clear D. Trimming shortened V by 4 bases and J by 2 bases, and 4 bases separated the two germline ends. The CDR3 is made up of 12 amino acids. The CDR3 DNA reads TGTGCCAGCAGTTCGGACACAGATACGCAGTATTTT. Amino acid sequence: CASSSDTDTQYF.

The V gene is TRBV11-1, the J gene TRBJ2-7; D ambiguous. V lost 5 bases, J lost 1 base, and 15 bases lay in between. Germline CDR1 reads SGHAT; CDR2 reads FQDESV (reference sequence). This CDR3 contains 15 residues. CDR3 amino acids: CASSPRIRRSYEQYF. Here the CDR3 DNA reads TGTGCCAGCAGCCCTCGGATCCGCCGGTCCTACGAGCAGTACTTC.

The table lists this clonotype with many counts. The chain carries TRBV20-1 and TRBJ1-1, with D possibly TRBD1 on 6 matching bases. Per the germline V gene, CDR1 is DFQATT and CDR2 is SNEGSKA (reference sequence). This CDR3 comprises 14 residues. Trimming stripped 6 bases from V and 1 base from J, with 15 bases between. The CDR3 DNA reads as TGCAGTGCGTTGAGGGGACATGGGAACACTGAAGCTTTCTTT. It codes for CSALRGHGNTEAFF.

V and J are TRBV3-1 and TRBJ2-1; 7 bases match TRBD1. Looked up from germline, CDR1 is LGHDT and CDR2 is YNNKEL (reference sequence). This CDR3 has 16 residues. V dropped 2 bases and J dropped 4; count of bases not matched to a gene: 8. The CDR3 region is CASSQYTGVVYNEQFF. The CDR3, as DNA: TGTGCCAGCAGCCAATATACAGGGGTAGTTTACAATGAGCAGTTCTTC.

This clonotype has at least ten counts. CDR3 in amino acids: CASSPGLRSLTDTQYF. CDR3 nucleotides: TGTGCCAGCAGCCCCGGGTTGCGGAGCTTAACGGATACGCAGTATTTT. This chain joins TRBV6-6 and TRBJ2-3, with unresolved D. Germline CDR1 is MNHNY and CDR2 is SVGAGI (reference sequence). V lost 6 bases to trimming and J lost 6 bases, with 22 bases between them. CDR3 length: 16 amino acids.

Ten or more counts support this clonotype. The chain is built from TRBV5-1 and TRBJ2-5, with 10 bases that match TRBD2. In germline, CDR1 is SGHRS, CDR2 YFSETQ. Unmatched junction bases numbered 6, after V lost 0 bases and J lost 1 base. The CDR3 is made up of 17 amino acids. CDR3 in DNA: TGCGCCAGCAGCTTGGCGGGGCTAGCGGGAGTCCAAGAGACCCAGTACTTC. It encodes CASSLAGLAGVQETQYF.

This clonotype has just a few counts. The J gene is TRBJ2-3, the V gene TRBV29-1, with 10 nucleotides matching TRBD2. The CDR3 sequence is 13 residues long. The J segment lost 5 bases and the V segment lost 4 bases, leaving 3 bases of the junction unmatched. Germline V gene sequence: CDR1 SQVTM, CDR2 ANQGSEA. This CDR3 reads CSVGLAGVDTQYF. The CDR3 DNA sequence: TGCAGCGTTGGGCTAGCGGGAGTAGATACGCAGTATTTT.

This clonotype has ten or more counts. The CDR3 coding sequence is TGTGCCAGCAGCCTCCTAATCGGACAGGATTTCTCTCGGGACACCGGGGAGCTGTTTTTT. Its translation is CASSLLIGQDFSRDTGELFF. This chain links TRBV7-7 with TRBJ2-2; TRBD1 agrees at 7 bases. The germline gives CDR1 SSHAT, CDR2 FNYEAQ (reference sequence). V dropped 5 bases and J dropped 3; count of bases not matched to a gene: 21. The CDR3 is made up of 20 amino acids.

This clonotype is medium-sized in the sample. V is TRBV7-2 and J is TRBJ2-3, with D maybe TRBD2 (6 bases). The CDR3 is 15 residues long. Germline CDR1 is SGHTA and CDR2 is FQGNSA. Trimming removed 2 bases from V and 0 bases from J, with 9 bases in between. CDR3 coding DNA: TGTGCCAGCAGCTTACTGGCGGGAAGCACAGATACGCAGTATTTT. It translates to CASSLLAGSTDTQYF.

This clonotype has at least ten counts. The chain combines TRBV11-2 with TRBJ1-6, with a tentative D call TRBD1 (5 bases). V dropped 5 bases and J dropped 4 bases, with 12 bases sitting between them. Germline values: CDR1 SGHAT, CDR2 FQNNGV. The CDR3 runs to 15 residues. CDR3 residues: CASSMTELYNSPLHF. The CDR3, as DNA: TGTGCCAGCAGCATGACAGAATTGTATAATTCACCCCTCCACTTT. The entire variable domain, with the rest obtained from reference TRBV11-2 and TRBJ1-6, is as follows: EAGVAQSPRYKIIEKRQSVAFWCNPISGHATLYWYQQILGQGPKLLIQFQNNGVVDDSQLPKDRFSAERLKGVDSTLKIQPAKLEDSAVYLCASSMTELYNSPLHFGNGTRLTVT.

This clonotype was seen repeatedly, ten times or more. The chain couples TRBV20-1 to TRBJ1-6, with TRBD1 identical over 9 bases. With V trimmed by 1 base and J by 7 bases, 14 bases remained unmatched. Germline V gene lookup returns CDR1 DFQATT and CDR2 SNEGSKA (reference sequence). The CDR3 spans 18 residues. The CDR3 nucleotides read TGCAGTGCTAGAGCACGTGCTAAGTGGGACAGGGAGAATTCACCCCTCCACTTT. This sequence encodes CSARARAKWDRENSPLHF.

V is TRBV4-1 and J is TRBJ2-2, with 9 bases matching TRBD2. The V and J ends lost 1 base and 0 bases, in that order; junction bases with no gene match: 0. The CDR3 extends over 16 amino acids. Per germline, CDR1 MGHRA and CDR2 YSYEKL. The CDR3 loop is CASSQGGRANTGELFF. The CDR3 DNA follows: TGCGCCAGCAGCCAAGGCGGGAGGGCGAACACCGGGGAGCTGTTTTTT.